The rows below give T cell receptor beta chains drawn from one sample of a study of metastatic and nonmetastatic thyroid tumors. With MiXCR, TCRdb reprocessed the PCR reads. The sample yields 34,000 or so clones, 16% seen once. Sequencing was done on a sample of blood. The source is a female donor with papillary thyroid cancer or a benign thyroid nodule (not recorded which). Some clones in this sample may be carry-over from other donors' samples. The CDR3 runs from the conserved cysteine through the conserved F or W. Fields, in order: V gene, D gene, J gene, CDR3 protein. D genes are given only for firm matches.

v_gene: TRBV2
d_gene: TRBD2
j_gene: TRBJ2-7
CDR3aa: CASSSAGGSNEQYF

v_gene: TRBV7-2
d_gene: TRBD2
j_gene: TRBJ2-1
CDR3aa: CASSLAMSGSYNEQFF

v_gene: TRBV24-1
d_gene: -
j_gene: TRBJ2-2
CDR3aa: CATSDLLDTGELFF

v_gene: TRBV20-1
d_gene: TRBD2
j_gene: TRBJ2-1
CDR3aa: CSARVNGRDYNEQFF

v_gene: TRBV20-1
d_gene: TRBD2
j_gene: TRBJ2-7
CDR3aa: CSAHITSGRVYEQYF

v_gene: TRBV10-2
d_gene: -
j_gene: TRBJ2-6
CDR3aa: CASSAQESGANVLTF

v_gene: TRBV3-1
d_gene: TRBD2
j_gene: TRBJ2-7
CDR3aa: CASSQGLADDYEQYF

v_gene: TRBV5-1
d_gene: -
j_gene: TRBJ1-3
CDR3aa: CASSIDLAGPGNTIYF

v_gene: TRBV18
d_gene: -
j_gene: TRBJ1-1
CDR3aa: CASSPQGMNTEAFF

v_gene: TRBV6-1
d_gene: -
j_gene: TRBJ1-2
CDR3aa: CASSGGSGFEGYTF

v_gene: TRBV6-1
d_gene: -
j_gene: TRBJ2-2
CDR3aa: CASGPPRTHTGELFF

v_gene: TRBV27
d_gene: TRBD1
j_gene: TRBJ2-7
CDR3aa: CASSEKTGGDEQYF

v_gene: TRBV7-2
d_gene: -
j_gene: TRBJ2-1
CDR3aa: CASSLSLATQNEQFF

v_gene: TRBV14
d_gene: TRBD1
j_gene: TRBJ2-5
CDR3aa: CASSHRGTEWETQYF

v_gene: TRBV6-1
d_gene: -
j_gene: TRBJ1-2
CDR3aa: CASSERGDGCYTF

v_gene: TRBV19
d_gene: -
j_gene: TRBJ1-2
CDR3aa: CASTSRLGYTF

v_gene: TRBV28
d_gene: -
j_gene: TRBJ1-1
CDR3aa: CASSLWGSITEAFF

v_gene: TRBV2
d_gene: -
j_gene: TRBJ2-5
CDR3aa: CASSYQETQYF

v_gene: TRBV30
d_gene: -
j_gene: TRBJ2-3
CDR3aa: CAWALRRSDTQYF

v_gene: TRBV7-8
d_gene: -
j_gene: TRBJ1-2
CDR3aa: CASSYTVGDCYTF

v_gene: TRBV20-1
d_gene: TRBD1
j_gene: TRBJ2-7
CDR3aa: CSARVGQDFGEQYF

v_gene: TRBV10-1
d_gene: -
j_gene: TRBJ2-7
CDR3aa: CASSEGSGSSYEQYF